This T cell receptor beta chain was identified in a study of blood T cell repertoires in COVID-19. This clone was seen once. This sample also contains other DNA sequences that code for the same CDR3. Sequencing was performed with immunoSEQ multiplex PCR; in TCRdb, only in-frame clones are kept and a portion is missing. This sample has about 200,000 clones, with 65% to 85% found just once. Deletions cut 0 bases from V and 2 bases from J, with 8 bases between. This CDR3 has 14 amino acids. Germline CDR1 SGHRS, CDR2 YFSETQ. This chain uses TRBV5-1 with TRBJ1-2; weak D call: TRBD1 (6 bases). Sample: peripheral blood. The TCR originated in a woman over 75 with acute or convalescent COVID-19. CDR3 in DNA: TGCGCCAGCAGCTTGGGGACAGCCAACTATGGCTACACCTTC. Encoded protein: CASSLGTANYGYTF. Combining the CDR3 with reference TRBV5-1 and TRBJ1-2 gives the whole variable domain KAGVTQTPRYLIKTRGQQVTLSCSPISGHRSVSWYQQTPGQGLQFLFEYFSETQRNKGNFPGRFSGRQFSNSRSEMNVSTLELGDSALYLCASSLGTANYGYTFGSGTRLTVV.